The rows below give T cell receptor beta chains drawn from one sample of a study of blood T cell repertoires in COVID-19. Libraries were prepared by immunoSEQ multiplex PCR; TCRdb keeps only in-frame clonotypes and omits some of them. The table includes 360,000 or so clones, about 88% detected once. Sequenced material: PBMCs or T cells enriched from blood (not recorded which). The receptors stem from a woman in her thirties who had recovered from COVID-19. Each CDR3 is given without its conserved first and last residue. Fields, in order: CDR3 protein, V gene, CDR3 length.

ASSQDTRNYGYT TRBV3-1/TRBV3-2 12
ASSIDSSTNEKLF TRBV5-4 13
ASSFSTGYGYT TRBV5-8 11
AWISSSSYNEQF TRBV30 12
ASSMGGPYEQY TRBV19 11
ASSPPGTDTQY TRBV11-2 11
ASSLQRRTNEKLF TRBV4-1 13
AWNAGGTYGYT TRBV30 11
ASSWTGETEAF TRBV7-2 11
ASSLGTSGTADTQY TRBV4-2 14
ASSGLANTGELF TRBV3-1/TRBV3-2 12
ASSLSPAGLSNQPQH TRBV5-5 15
ASSSPRLAGGPQETQY TRBV6-2/TRBV6-3 16
SVEDTATEAF TRBV29-1 10
ASSPLRQHNEQF TRBV18 12
ASSFGPHSGTQH TRBV27 12
ASTSSYNSPLH TRBV28 11
ASSLRLNTEAF TRBV27 11
ASSQGSVSGNTIY TRBV4-1 13
ASSLVDRAYGYT TRBV28 12
ASSSGGEQY TRBV6-5 9
ASSDEVSQPQH TRBV2 11
ASSSLPRTGGIDTQY TRBV7-6 15
ASGGGGRETQY TRBV9 11
ASSLQKNRVGYT TRBV27 12
ASSPNPNSGANVLT TRBV9 14
SVCERVYPYEQY TRBV29-1 12
ASSSRAGGYT TRBV7-9 10
ASSLTGRHGYT TRBV7-2 11
ASSEQGPNEKLF TRBV2 12
ASRGTRSTNEKLF TRBV19 13
ASSPASGSNEQF TRBV18 12
ASSTQGGADIQY TRBV5-4 12
ASRPFSGGGNTIY TRBV19 13
ASSPDTSMNTEAF TRBV5-1 13
ASSPGQVIAGELF TRBV5-1 13
ASSELANQPQH TRBV2 11
ASSPLLQETQY TRBV7-2 11
ASSLGGTVGPLEEF TRBV11-3 14
ASSPGLAGSSYNEQF TRBV19 15
ASSLGDQDSGNTIY TRBV7-8 14
SASMSQGSSYEQY TRBV20-1 13
ASSLSGQASGNTIY TRBV6-5 14
ASSLDVGSLNEQY TRBV5-1 13
ASSNPCTGETEAF TRBV21-1 13
ASSAHFQGQNYGYT TRBV7-9 14
ASSLPDRVATREQY TRBV7-9 14
ASSISVFGDEQY TRBV6-5 12
ASRPQGANEKLF TRBV6-5 12
ASSGTGVGTEAF TRBV19 12
ASSFADSRGLRNSPLH TRBV5-1 16
ASSDPATGDTEAF TRBV4-1 13
ASYSGGYNEQF TRBV2 11
SVDSGLNEQY TRBV29-1 10